Included here is one TCR beta chain sequence, with context. This entry comes from a study of shared clonotypes between healthy human individuals. The germline CDR1 and CDR2 sequences are MNHEY and SMNVEV (reference sequence). Trimming left V 6 bases short and J 3 bases short, with 12 bases between. There are 14 residues in the CDR3. Once extracted for a subset, genomic DNA was divided evenly among several immunoSEQ plates. Sequencing was performed with immunoSEQ multiplex PCR; in TCRdb, only in-frame clones are kept and a portion is missing. The sample has more than 450,000 clones, 75% to 85% seen once; the top ten hold roughly 13%.

The gene calls are TRBV27 and TRBJ2-1; D remains ambiguous. The sample was PBMCs. This receptor was obtained from a woman between 40 and 55 years old in good health. Some clones in this sample may be carry-over from other donors' samples. CDR3 DNA sequence: TGTGCCAGCAGGGGCCTATCAAACTACAATGAGCAGTTCTTC. This translates into CASRGLSNYNEQFF.